This T cell receptor (beta chain) derives from a study of T-cell reconstitution after alpha-beta-depleted transplantation in children. Study results and caveats: The high TCRbeta diversity at day 60 in some patients came from surviving recipient T cells and thymic progenitors. Expanded graft clones, several hundred of them, were reportedly the source of alpha-beta T cells about two months after transplant.

Unique molecular identifiers were incorporated into the prepared TCRbeta library. TCRdb used MiXCR to reprocess the PCR reads, holding one entry per CDR3 protein. The sample includes about 610,000 distinct CDR3 sequences, roughly a quarter of them seen just once. Details on this clonotype: Its antigen is still unknown.

Trimming removed 2 bases at V and 8 bases at J, with 13 bases between. This CDR3 region has 13 residues. CDR1 and CDR2 from the germline V gene are DFQATT and SNEGSKA (reference sequence). The gene calls are TRBV20-1 and TRBJ2-1; maybe TRBD2 (5 bases). The receptor was isolated from a boy under three years old with Wiskott-Aldrich syndrome, due to receive a stem cell transplant. Material: PBMCs, obtained before TCRalphabeta/CD19-depleted stem cell transplant. The CDR3 DNA sequence: TGCAGTGCTAGACGTAGCGTTTACGATGAGCAGTTCTTC. It codes for CSARRSVYDEQFF.